This T cell receptor beta chain was recorded in a study of beta chain features in type 1 diabetes. Sequencing targeted expressed TCRB transcripts, as all isolated RNA had been reverse transcribed. The assay was immunoSEQ multiplex PCR, and TCRdb's table has in-frame clones only and misses some. The sample shows about 320,000 clones, 14% of them seen only once. The receptor's source is a young man in good health. The sequencing input was central memory CD4+ T cells from blood.

The CDR3 sequence: CASSFGGIDTGELFF. DNA for the CDR3: TGTGCCAGCAGCTTCGGGGGAATCGACACCGGGGAGCTGTTTTTT. The gene calls are TRBV7-2 and TRBJ2-2, with a tentative D call TRBD2 (6 bases). Trimming removed 3 bases from V and 3 bases from J, with 11 bases in between. This CDR3 has 15 amino acids. From germline, CDR1 is SGHTA and CDR2 FQGNSA.